The 32 T cell receptor beta chains listed next were all sequenced from one sample in a study of cytomegalovirus exposure and HLA in healthy donors. Profiling relied on immunoSEQ multiplex PCR, and the TCRdb table lists in-frame clones only, not all of them. The sample contains roughly 260,000 clones, roughly 90% of which appear only once. Sequencing was performed on PBMCs. These receptors were taken from a woman between 18 and 29 years old in good health and CMV-seronegative.

This chain links TRBV6-1 with TRBJ2-3, with TRBD1 identical over 8 bases. The CDR3 length is 15 residues. In germline, CDR1 is MNHNS, CDR2 SASEGT. Unmatched junction bases numbered 7, after V lost 4 bases and J lost 4 bases. DNA of the CDR3: TGTGCCAGCAGTGCACAAGGACAGGGCGCAGATACGCAGTATTTT. Amino acid sequence: CASSAQGQGADTQYF.

This clone showed up just once. This chain joins TRBV5-1 and TRBJ1-1; TRBD1 might be the D (5 bases). The length of the CDR3 is 14 residues. Trimming pared 0 bases from V and 6 bases from J, leaving 12 bases between. Germline V gives CDR1 SGHRS, CDR2 YFSETQ. This CDR3 is CASSLASLTAEAFF. The CDR3 bases are TGCGCCAGCAGCTTGGCATCCCTGACAGCTGAAGCTTTCTTT.

The chain combines TRBV4-3 with TRBJ2-7; possibly TRBD2 for D (6 bases). Germline V gives CDR1 LGHNA, CDR2 YSLEER. V lost 0 bases to trimming and J lost 3 bases, with 9 bases between them. The CDR3 covers 14 residues. The CDR3 is CASSQDYGGYEQYF. The CDR3 DNA follows: TGCGCCAGCAGCCAAGACTACGGGGGCTACGAGCAGTACTTC.

The genes are TRBV28 and TRBJ2-1, with D possibly matching TRBD1 (6 bases). The CDR3 loop spans 16 amino acids. Germline CDR1 MDHEN, CDR2 SYDVKM. With 6 bases removed from V and 2 bases from J, the gap between germline ends came to 17 bases. This CDR3 reads CASRGWTDTAYNEQFF. Here the CDR3 DNA reads TGTGCCAGCAGGGGGTGGACAGACACGGCCTACAATGAGCAGTTCTTC.

V is TRBV11-3 and J is TRBJ2-3; no definite D call. Germline V gene data show CDR1 as SGHNT and CDR2 as YENEEA. The V and J ends lost 5 bases and 2 bases respectively, with 5 bases between them. The CDR3 extends over 12 amino acids. Here the CDR3 DNA reads TGTGCCAGCAGCCAAAACACAGATACGCAGTATTTT. Translating gives CASSQNTDTQYF.

V is TRBV4-1 and J is TRBJ2-1; 7 bases map to TRBD2. CDR3 size: 17 residues. Germline V gives CDR1 MGHRA, CDR2 YSYEKL. J lost 3 bases, V lost 2 bases, and 10 bases had no gene match. The CDR3 is CASSQPPPRGVYNEQFF. CDR3 bases: TGCGCCAGCAGCCAACCCCCCCCTCGGGGGGTCTACAATGAGCAGTTCTTC.

The chain links TRBV5-8 to TRBJ2-7; TRBD1 agrees at 7 bases. The trim removed 0 bases at V and 4 bases at J, leaving 7 bases unmatched. This CDR3 spans 15 amino acids. CDR1 and CDR2 (germline): SGHTS, YDEGEE. DNA for the CDR3: TGTGCCAGCAGCTTGGTTGCCGAACAGGGGTACGAGCAGTACGTC. This encodes CASSLVAEQGYEQYV.

The gene calls are TRBV7-2 and TRBJ2-7, with 7 nucleotides matching TRBD1. From germline, CDR1 is SGHTA and CDR2 FQGNSA. The CDR3 has 14 amino acids. V was pared by 3 bases and J by 3 bases, with 5 bases of the junction left unmatched. The CDR3 nucleotides are TGTGCCAGCAGCTTTAACAGGGGCGGCTACGAGCAGTACTTC. Protein: CASSFNRGGYEQYF.

The chain is built from TRBV7-6 and TRBJ1-4, with 9 bases identical to TRBD1. V trimming: 4 bases; J trimming: 7 bases; junction bases outside the gene matches: 7. Looked up from germline, CDR1 is SGHVS and CDR2 is FNYEAQ. The CDR3 has 15 residues. CDR3 region: CASSYGQGTVEKLFF. CDR3 DNA: TGTGCCAGCAGCTACGGACAGGGGACGGTTGAAAAACTGTTTTTT.

To note about this clone: This may stem from a read error, because a much larger clone lies one nucleotide away. The chain is built from TRBV7-2 and TRBJ2-3, with 9 bases fitting TRBD2. Germline-derived CDR1 and CDR2 are SGHTA and FQGNSA. The V and J ends lost 5 bases and 0 bases, in that order; junction bases with no gene match: 3. The CDR3 is 15 residues long. CDR3 loop: CASSRLAGSTDTQYF. The CDR3 coding sequence is TGTGCCAGCAGCCGCCTAGCGGGGAGCACAGATACGCAGTATTTT. Using reference TRBV7-2 and TRBJ2-3 for the parts outside the CDR3, the full variable domain is GAGVSQSPSNKVTEKGKDVELRCDPISGHTALYWYRQSLGQGLEFLIYFQGNSAPDKSGLPSDRFSAERTGGSVSTLTIQRTQQEDSAVYLCASSRLAGSTDTQYFGPGTRLTVL.

This chain links TRBV28 with TRBJ1-5; D remains ambiguous. CDR3 length: 13 residues. Germline CDR1 reads MDHEN; CDR2 reads SYDVKM. The V gene lost 10 bases and the J gene lost 6 bases, with 16 bases spanning the gap. This CDR3 reads CAIAWRYGQPQHF. The CDR3 DNA follows: TGTGCCATCGCGTGGAGGTACGGTCAGCCCCAGCATTTT. Full variable domain (rest looked up from reference TRBV28 and TRBJ1-5): DVKVTQSSRYLVKRTGEKVFLECVQDMDHENMFWYRQDPGLGLRLIYFSYDVKMKEKGDIPEGYSVSREKKERFSLILESASTNQTSMYLCAIAWRYGQPQHFGDGTRLSIL.

V and J are TRBV27 and TRBJ1-6, with D unclear. This CDR3 region has 17 residues. V was pared by 3 bases and J by 0 bases, with 12 bases between. Germline CDR1 is MNHEY and CDR2 is SMNVEV (reference sequence). The DNA for the CDR3 is TGTGCCAGCAGTTTGCCGCGCGGGAGCTCCTATAATTCACCCCTCCACTTT. Protein sequence: CASSLPRGSSYNSPLHF.

This chain connects TRBV28 to TRBJ2-7; D uncertain. Trimming stripped 3 bases from V and 2 bases from J, with 14 bases between. CDR3 length equals 15 residues. Per germline, CDR1 MDHEN and CDR2 SYDVKM. Here the CDR3 DNA reads TGTGCCAGCAGTTTCGACACGTCCAGTACCTACGAGCAGTACTTC. This sequence encodes CASSFDTSSTYEQYF. The full variable domain, with the rest looked up from reference TRBV28 and TRBJ2-7, is DVKVTQSSRYLVKRTGEKVFLECVQDMDHENMFWYRQDPGLGLRLIYFSYDVKMKEKGDIPEGYSVSREKKERFSLILESASTNQTSMYLCASSFDTSSTYEQYFGPGTRLTVT.

This clone was seen only a few times. This sequence joins TRBV30 and TRBJ2-7, with D possibly TRBD1 on 6 matching bases. The CDR3 has 13 residues. V shed 4 bases and J shed 5 bases, with 15 bases lying between them. Germline values: CDR1 GTSNPN, CDR2 SVGIG (reference sequence). CDR3 amino acids: CAWTMFGGNEQYF. CDR3 coding DNA: TGTGCCTGGACCATGTTTGGGGGCAACGAGCAGTACTTC. The variable domain in full, completed from reference TRBV30 and TRBJ2-7, reads SQTIHQWPATLVQPVGSPLSLECTVEGTSNPNLYWYRQAAGRGLQLLFYSVGIGQISSEVPQNLSASRPQDRQFILSSKKLLLSDSGFYLCAWTMFGGNEQYFGPGTRLTVT.

This chain joins TRBV11-2 and TRBJ1-2, with D possibly TRBD1 on 6 matching bases. The V and J ends lost 2 bases and 5 bases respectively, with 9 bases between them. CDR1 SGHAT and CDR2 FQNNGV come from the germline V gene. This CDR3 region has 13 residues. This chain's CDR3 is CASSLPGAYGYTF. Here the CDR3 DNA reads TGTGCCAGCAGCTTACCAGGGGCGTATGGCTACACCTTC.

This chain uses TRBV7-9 with TRBJ1-5, with unresolved D. The germline V and J ends were trimmed by 0 bases and 5 bases, with 8 bases remaining between them. The CDR3 covers 14 residues. From germline, CDR1 is SEHNR and CDR2 FQNEAQ (reference sequence). The CDR3 bases are TGTGCCAGCAGCTTAGCGAACGGGGATCAGCCCCAGCATTTT. Translated: CASSLANGDQPQHF.

The chain joins TRBV5-1 to TRBJ2-2; D might be TRBD1 (8 bases). Germline V gene data show CDR1 as SGHRS and CDR2 as YFSETQ. V lost 0 bases to trimming and J lost 1 base, with 16 bases between them. The CDR3 is made up of 18 amino acids. The CDR3 DNA reads TGCGCCAGCAGCTTGGGACAGGGGACTAACAGGAACACCGGGGAGCTGTTTTTT. It encodes CASSLGQGTNRNTGELFF. Based on the CDR3 plus reference TRBV5-1 and TRBJ2-2, the full variable domain is KAGVTQTPRYLIKTRGQQVTLSCSPISGHRSVSWYQQTPGQGLQFLFEYFSETQRNKGNFPGRFSGRQFSNSRSEMNVSTLELGDSALYLCASSLGQGTNRNTGELFFGEGSRLTVL.

This clone turned up a few times. The chain joins TRBV19 to TRBJ1-2; the match to TRBD1 covers 9 bases. Trimming removed 9 bases from V and 6 bases from J; junction bases left unmatched: 8. Germline V gives CDR1 LNHDA, CDR2 SQIVND (reference sequence). The CDR3 sequence is 13 residues long. The CDR3 nucleotides read TGTGCCAGGGCAAACAGGGGGCAGAATGGCTACACCTTC. This encodes CARANRGQNGYTF.

The V gene is TRBV19, the J gene TRBJ2-1, with 7 positions matching TRBD1. The CDR3 spans 15 residues. V trimming: 5 bases; J trimming: 6 bases; junction bases outside the gene matches: 10. In germline, CDR1 is LNHDA, CDR2 SQIVND (reference sequence). CDR3 in amino acids: CASSRGQGDPNEQFF. DNA for the CDR3: TGTGCCAGTAGTCGCGGTCAGGGGGACCCCAATGAGCAGTTCTTC.

The chain links TRBV7-9 to TRBJ2-1; 7 bases line up with TRBD1. CDR3 length: 15 amino acids. The junction had 4 bases not matched to a gene; V was cut back by 2 bases and J by 3 bases. Germline V gene lookup returns CDR1 SEHNR and CDR2 FQNEAQ (reference sequence). CDR3: CASSLRQGVYNEQFF. CDR3 coding DNA: TGTGCCAGCAGCTTACGACAGGGAGTCTACAATGAGCAGTTCTTC. Full variable domain (outside the CDR3, taken from reference TRBV7-9 and TRBJ2-1): DTGVSQNPRHKITKRGQNVTFRCDPISEHNRLYWYRQTLGQGPEFLTYFQNEAQLEKSRLLSDRFSAERPKGSFSTLEIQRTEQGDSAMYLCASSLRQGVYNEQFFGPGTRLTVL.

The rearrangement joins TRBV27 to TRBJ1-4, with unresolved D. V dropped 2 bases and J dropped 4 bases, with 11 bases sitting between them. Germline V gene data show CDR1 as MNHEY and CDR2 as SMNVEV (reference sequence). CDR3 size: 15 residues. The CDR3 spells CASSLTVRSNEKLFF. CDR3 DNA sequence: TGTGCCAGCAGTTTAACTGTTAGGAGTAATGAAAAACTGTTTTTT.

The rearrangement joins TRBV5-6 to TRBJ1-2, with 8 bases lining up with TRBD1. The CDR3 has 16 residues. With V trimmed by 0 bases and J by 4 bases, 8 bases remained unmatched. Germline CDR1 and CDR2: SGHDT and YYEEEE. The CDR3 is CASSLGRGQLVYGYTF. CDR3 nucleotide sequence: TGTGCCAGCAGCTTGGGCAGGGGGCAGCTTGTCTATGGCTACACCTTC.

J is TRBJ2-1 and V is TRBV30, with TRBD1 matching over 11 bases. With V trimmed by 1 base and J by 1 base, 0 bases remained unmatched. This CDR3 has 15 residues. The germline gives CDR1 GTSNPN, CDR2 SVGIG (reference sequence). The CDR3 reads CAWSGDRGSYNEQFF. In DNA, the CDR3 is TGTGCCTGGAGTGGGGACAGGGGGTCCTACAATGAGCAGTTCTTC. Based on the CDR3 plus reference TRBV30 and TRBJ2-1, the full variable domain is SQTIHQWPATLVQPVGSPLSLECTVEGTSNPNLYWYRQAAGRGLQLLFYSVGIGQISSEVPQNLSASRPQDRQFILSSKKLLLSDSGFYLCAWSGDRGSYNEQFFGPGTRLTVL.

The V call is TRBV15, the J call TRBJ2-1, with TRBD2 identical over 8 bases. Per germline, CDR1 LNHNV and CDR2 YYDKDF (reference sequence). With V trimmed by 4 bases and J by 9 bases, 8 bases remained unmatched. The CDR3 sequence is 14 residues long. Here the CDR3 reads CATSKPGGRGEQFF. The CDR3 nucleotides read TGTGCCACCAGCAAGCCGGGAGGGAGGGGTGAGCAGTTCTTC.

The genes are TRBV9 and TRBJ1-4; TRBD1 might be the D (5 bases). The V and J ends lost 4 bases and 5 bases respectively, with 12 bases between them. Germline lookup yields CDR1 SGDLS and CDR2 YYNGEE. CDR3 size: 14 residues. CDR3 bases: TGTGCCAGCAGCCCCGACAGCAGGAATGAAAAACTGTTTTTT. This translates into CASSPDSRNEKLFF.

This chain joins TRBV5-1 and TRBJ2-3; 10 positions match TRBD2. V lost 4 bases and J lost 10; bases outside the gene matches: 12. The CDR3 length is 15 residues. Germline lookup yields CDR1 SGHRS and CDR2 YFSETQ. The CDR3 here is CASSREGASGGAQYF. Here the CDR3 DNA reads TGCGCCAGCAGCCGCGAGGGGGCTAGCGGGGGAGCGCAGTATTTT.

The chain has TRBV6-1 and TRBJ1-1; D unresolved. Trimming removed 0 bases from V and 4 bases from J, with 15 bases in between. The germline gives CDR1 MNHNS, CDR2 SASEGT. CDR3 length equals 16 residues. CDR3 loop: CASSEAEIRYSTEAFF. DNA for the CDR3: TGTGCCAGCAGTGAAGCGGAAATAAGGTACAGCACTGAAGCTTTCTTT.

Only one count was recorded for this clone. The J gene is TRBJ2-7, the V gene TRBV6-6, with a tentative D call TRBD1 (6 bases). There are 15 residues in the CDR3. Germline V CDR1 and CDR2: MNHNY, SVGAGI (reference sequence). The CDR3 sequence is CASSHTGTSDYGQYV. The CDR3 coding sequence is TGTGCCAGCAGCCACACCGGGACATCCGACTACGGGCAGTACGTC.

The V gene is TRBV7-6, the J gene TRBJ2-7; the D is unclear. This CDR3 region has 13 residues. Germline V CDR1 and CDR2: SGHVS, FNYEAQ. The germline V and J ends were trimmed by 0 bases and 2 bases, with 5 bases remaining between them. CDR3: CASSLAAAYEQYF. CDR3 bases: TGTGCCAGCAGCTTAGCGGCGGCCTACGAGCAGTACTTC.

The chain carries TRBV5-6 and TRBJ2-5; a weak D match, TRBD1 (5 bases). V lost 2 bases and J 5 bases, leaving 19 bases between the germline ends. Germline V gene data show CDR1 as SGHDT and CDR2 as YYEEEE. This CDR3 contains 16 residues. CDR3 sequence reads: CASSFKGSTLFETQYF. In nucleotides, the CDR3 is TGTGCCAGCAGCTTTAAGGGGTCGACTCTCTTTGAGACCCAGTACTTC.

The chain combines TRBV6-6 with TRBJ2-5; D possibly corresponds to TRBD1 (6 bases). Germline CDR1 is MNHNY and CDR2 is SVGAGI (reference sequence). Trimming stripped 3 bases from V and 2 bases from J, with 16 bases between. This CDR3 is built from 16 residues. The CDR3: CASSYWGRGPQETQYF. The CDR3 DNA reads TGTGCCAGCAGTTATTGGGGCAGGGGACCACAAGAGACCCAGTACTTC.

About this clone itself: Distinct nucleotide sequences in the sample also encode this CDR3. The CDR3 loop reads CASSYSLGGSYNEQFF. The CDR3 coding sequence is TGTGCCAGCAGTTACTCTCTCGGGGGGAGTTACAATGAGCAGTTCTTC. V usage is TRBV6-5 and J usage is TRBJ2-1, with 7 bases aligning to TRBD2. From germline, CDR1 is MNHEY and CDR2 SVGAGI. J gave up 4 bases and V 0 bases, and 6 bases lay outside the gene matches. CDR3 length: 16 amino acids.